The subject of this entry is one T cell receptor (beta chain). Its antigen is not identified. V lost 5 bases, J lost 5 bases, and 4 bases stayed unmatched. Germline CDR1 is LNHNV and CDR2 is YYDKDF (reference sequence). CDR3 size: 14 residues. This sample was included in a study of cytomegalovirus exposure and HLA in healthy donors. Looking at the study overall: Caucasian-associated ancestry cluster membership applied to 75% to 85% of 300 to 450 genotyped donors. Study findings and constraints: Links to common viral pathogens appeared, in a later analysis, for several of the most significant clusters.

Donors were nominally healthy when sampled, though unrecorded immune exposures were likely. The PCR contained 60 Vbeta and 13 Jbeta primers. TCRdb's table, derived via immunoSEQ multiplex PCR, lists solely in-frame clones and lacks some. The sample holds some 130,000 clones, 70% to 85% seen once. Sequencing was performed on PBMCs. This clonotype originated in a female donor in good health and CMV-seronegative. V is TRBV15 and J is TRBJ2-2; 8 bases agree with TRBD1. The chain's CDR3 is CATSYGQGTGELFF. CDR3 sequence (DNA): TGTGCCACCAGCTACGGACAGGGAACCGGGGAGCTGTTTTTT.